The 13 T cell receptor beta chains reported below all come from one sample, sequenced in a study of T cells in Graves' hyperthyroidism and ophthalmopathy. The TCR beta CDR3 regions underwent amplification using RNA transcripts as the source. Initially, a first-round RT-PCR of the TCR CDR3 employed the HTBI primer set. TCRdb called the multiplex PCR reads again in MiXCR, with one record for every CDR3 protein. The table lists about 640,000 distinct CDR3 sequences, approximately 15% of them singletons. The sequenced sample was blood. These receptors were taken from a woman aged 45 to 65 with Graves' ophthalmopathy.

The gene calls are TRBV6-1 and TRBJ2-3, with 9 bases lining up with TRBD2. V lost 6 bases and J lost 0; bases outside the gene matches: 4. CDR1 MNHNS and CDR2 SASEGT come from the germline V gene. This CDR3 has 15 residues. This CDR3 reads CASRLAGISTDTQYF. DNA of the CDR3: TGTGCCAGCAGGCTAGCGGGGATTAGCACAGATACGCAGTATTTT.

A remark on this clonotype: This may arise from a read error, as a much more abundant clone is one base away. V gene TRBV11-3 combines with J gene TRBJ1-1; D gene uncertain. Looked up from germline, CDR1 is SGHNT and CDR2 is YENEEA. Trimming took off 3 bases at V and 4 bases at J, with 15 bases between the two ends. The CDR3 is 15 amino acids. The CDR3, as DNA: TGTGCCAGCAGCTTGCTAGCGTCCGGAGTCACTGAAGCTTTCTTT. Amino acids: CASSLLASGVTEAFF.

This clonotype was counted at least ten times. V is TRBV3-1 and J is TRBJ2-7, with D perhaps assigned TRBD1 or TRBD2 (5 bases each). The CDR3 has 14 residues. CDR1 and CDR2 (germline): LGHDT, YNNKEL (reference sequence). The V gene lost 1 base and the J gene lost 6 bases, with 13 bases spanning the gap. CDR3 sequence: CASSQGGLFGEQYF. In DNA form, the CDR3 reads TGTGCCAGCAGCCAAGGGGGGTTGTTCGGCGAGCAGTACTTC.

The sample holds many counts of this clonotype. V and J are TRBV6-1 and TRBJ1-1, with D perhaps TRBD1 (5 bases). Germline CDR1 MNHNS, CDR2 SASEGT. The CDR3 length is 15 residues. Trimming cost V 6 bases and J 4 bases, with 18 bases left between them. The CDR3 DNA is TGTGCCAGCAGCAACGGGCGACAGTGGAGCACTGAAGCTTTCTTT. The encoded protein is CASSNGRQWSTEAFF.

This clonotype was counted a few times. J is TRBJ2-7 and V is TRBV20-1; D ambiguous. Germline assignment: CDR1 DFQATT and CDR2 SNEGSKA (reference sequence). The CDR3 contains 14 residues. The germline V and J ends were trimmed by 0 bases and 3 bases, with 12 bases remaining between them. CDR3 in DNA: TGCAGTGCTAGAGAACTCACAACATACTACGAGCAGTACTTC. Protein: CSARELTTYYEQYF.

This clonotype was counted a few times. The genes are TRBV6-1 and TRBJ1-4, with unresolved D. Deletions cut 5 bases from V and 2 bases from J, with 18 bases between. The CDR3 contains 17 residues. From germline, CDR1 is MNHNS and CDR2 SASEGT. The CDR3 spells CASSQRAGFGTNEKLFF. CDR3 DNA: TGTGCCAGCAGTCAAAGGGCCGGGTTTGGGACTAATGAAAAACTGTTTTTT.

The chain links TRBV2 to TRBJ2-2; the D is unclear. This CDR3 has 14 amino acids. The V end was cut by 2 bases, the J end by 7 bases, with 11 bases between. Germline loops: CDR1 SNHLY, CDR2 FYNNEI. This CDR3 is CASSEFLLGGELFF. DNA for the CDR3: TGTGCCAGCAGTGAATTTTTGTTGGGCGGGGAGCTGTTTTTT.

This clonotype was seen a few times. The chain is built from TRBV4-1 and TRBJ2-1; D gene ambiguous. The CDR3 is 13 residues long. Trimming removed 5 bases from V and 7 bases from J, with 12 bases in between. Germline CDR1 is MGHRA and CDR2 is YSYEKL. This CDR3 reads CASSFRIMNEQFF. The DNA of the CDR3 is TGCGCCAGCAGCTTCCGGATCATGAATGAGCAGTTCTTC.

Of note for this clonotype: A much bigger clone sits one base away, suggesting this may be a read error. This sequence joins TRBV30 and TRBJ1-1, with TRBD1 as a possible D gene (6 bases). Germline loops: CDR1 GTSNPN, CDR2 SVGIG (reference sequence). This CDR3 comprises 15 residues. CDR3 amino acids: CVWSVGRGVNTEAFF. The CDR3 nucleotides read TGTGTCTGGAGTGTAGGCAGGGGTGTGAACACTGAAGCTTTCTTT.

At least ten counts were recorded for this clonotype. The chain carries TRBV2 and TRBJ1-5, with 7 positions matching TRBD1. The V segment lost 6 bases and the J segment 1 base; nucleotides outside the gene matches: 0. There are 13 residues in the CDR3. CDR1 and CDR2 (germline): SNHLY, FYNNEI. Written as DNA, the CDR3 is TGTGCCAGCAGGGACAGGAGCAATCAGCCCCAGCATTTT. Protein: CASRDRSNQPQHF.

This clonotype came up many times. J is TRBJ1-1 and V is TRBV18; a weak D match, TRBD1 (5 bases). This CDR3 has 13 amino acids. Per germline, CDR1 KGHSH and CDR2 LQKENI. With 3 bases removed from V and 3 bases from J, the gap between germline ends came to 8 bases. The CDR3 region is CASSPTDYTEAFF. CDR3 bases: TGTGCCAGCTCACCGACAGACTACACTGAAGCTTTCTTT.

The table lists this clonotype with many counts. The chain is built from TRBV19 and TRBJ2-1, with TRBD2 matching over 11 bases. CDR3 length: 17 amino acids. The germline V gene has CDR1 LNHDA and CDR2 SQIVND (reference sequence). With V trimmed by 1 base and J by 4 bases, 6 bases remained unmatched. CDR3: CASSIAASGRWYNEQFF. DNA of the CDR3: TGTGCCAGTAGTATAGCGGCTAGCGGGAGGTGGTACAATGAGCAGTTCTTC.

This clonotype has at least ten counts. V gene TRBV25-1 combines with J gene TRBJ2-5; no firm D call. The CDR3 totals 12 residues. Per germline, CDR1 MGHDK and CDR2 SYGVNS. The V and J ends lost 7 bases and 2 bases respectively, with 8 bases between them. The CDR3 loop is CASTSGQETQYF. The CDR3 nucleotides read TGTGCCAGCACCTCCGGACAAGAGACCCAGTACTTC.